This is a list of T cell receptor beta chains from one sample in a study of Ad26.COV2.S vaccination and SARS-CoV-2 variants. The table came from immunoSEQ multiplex PCR; TCRdb's copy has only in-frame clones and leaves some out. The sample lists around 450,000 clones; 89% were seen once. The sample was peripheral blood, taken in a trial of Ad26.COV2.S vaccine versus placebo. These TCRs come from a person between 18 and 60 years old who received the Ad26.COV2.S COVID-19 vaccine or a placebo. CDR3s include the opening cysteine and the closing phenylalanine or tryptophan. D genes are given only for firm matches. The size field is filled for only some rows; it gives once, few, many or a size class.

V gene	J gene	D gene	clone size	CDR3 protein	CDR3 DNA
TRBV7-6	TRBJ1-5	TRBD1	once	CASSLTGGGQPQHF	TGTGCCAGCAGCCTCACAGGGGGCGGTCAGCCCCAGCATTTT
TRBV6-5	TRBJ2-5	-	few	CASSQQEVQETQYF	TGTGCCAGCAGCCAACAGGAGGTCCAAGAGACCCAGTACTTC
TRBV7-9	TRBJ2-7	-	-	CASSTAGTYEQYF	TGTGCCAGCAGCACCGCGGGGACCTACGAGCAGTACTTC
TRBV12-3/TRBV12-4	TRBJ2-5	-	-	CASSSFGRETQYF	TGTGCCAGCAGTTCATTCGGGAGAGAGACCCAGTACTTC
TRBV18	TRBJ1-1	TRBD1	once	CASSPQGANGITEAFF	TGTGCCAGCTCACCCCAGGGGGCCAACGGGATAACTGAAGCTTTCTTT
TRBV19	TRBJ1-2	-	-	CASSIVGDNGYTF	TGTGCCAGTAGTATTGTGGGGGACAATGGCTACACCTTC
TRBV5-1	TRBJ1-2	-	once	CASSLGGGNYGYTF	TGCGCCAGCAGCTTGGGTGGGGGGAACTATGGCTACACCTTC
TRBV30	TRBJ1-4	-	-	CAWSYSPTPTNEKLFF	TGTGCCTGGAGTTACTCCCCGACACCAACTAATGAAAAACTGTTTTTT
TRBV28	TRBJ1-1	-	-	CASRVSTGLAFF	TGTGCCAGCAGGGTGTCCACCGGGCTAGCTTTCTTT
TRBV6-5	TRBJ2-3	-	-	CASSYISTDTQYF	TGTGCCAGCAGTTACATTAGCACAGATACGCAGTATTTT
TRBV5-1	TRBJ2-2	-	-	CASSPLGAGELFF	TGCGCCAGCAGCCCCCTTGGGGCCGGGGAGCTGTTTTTT
TRBV2	TRBJ2-2	-	once	CATGTRNTGELFF	TGTGCCACCGGGACCCGGAACACCGGGGAGCTGTTTTTT
TRBV5-1	TRBJ1-4	-	-	CASSGIPSEKLFF	TGCGCCAGCAGCGGGATCCCTTCCGAAAAACTGTTTTTT
TRBV15	TRBJ2-1	TRBD2	once	CATSSTSGALSYNEQFF	TGTGCCACCAGCAGTACTAGCGGGGCCCTTTCCTACAATGAGCAGTTCTTC
TRBV6-5	TRBJ2-3	-	once	CASSSQGPPDTQYF	TGTGCCAGCAGTTCTCAGGGCCCCCCAGATACGCAGTATTTT
TRBV5-1	TRBJ1-2	TRBD1	-	CASSSLWTGGENYGYTF	TGCGCCAGCAGCTCCCTGTGGACAGGGGGCGAAAACTATGGCTACACCTTC
TRBV27	TRBJ2-2	-	-	CASSSLSPRGGNTGELFF	TGTGCCAGCAGTTCCCTTTCCCCCAGGGGAGGGAACACCGGGGAGCTGTTTTTT
TRBV6-5	TRBJ2-5	TRBD2	-	CASSYSQTSGSQTQYF	TGTGCCAGCAGTTACTCTCAGACTAGCGGGAGCCAGACCCAGTACTTC
TRBV24-1	TRBJ1-2	-	-	CATSDYRCYTF	TGTGCCACCAGTGATTACAGGTGCTACACCTTC
TRBV4-1	TRBJ2-1	-	once	CASSHYNEQFF	TGCGCCAGCAGCCACTACAATGAGCAGTTCTTC
TRBV6-5	TRBJ2-5	-	-	CASRPGTEETQYF	TGTGCCAGCAGACCCGGGACGGAAGAGACCCAGTACTTC
TRBV11-2	TRBJ2-7	-	-	CASSFVGGLDEQYF	TGTGCCAGCAGCTTCGTTGGGGGGCTAGACGAGCAGTACTTC
TRBV7-9	TRBJ1-3	TRBD1	-	CASSLLGGAVGNTIYF	TGTGCCAGCAGCTTATTAGGGGGCGCGGTAGGAAACACCATATATTTT
TRBV19	TRBJ1-2	TRBD1	-	CASSLLGQEYGYTF	TGTGCCAGTAGTCTCTTGGGACAGGAGTATGGCTACACCTTC
TRBV28	TRBJ2-2	-	-	CASSPDPTRFLTGELFF	TGTGCCAGCAGCCCGGACCCAACGCGGTTTCTTACCGGGGAGCTGTTTTTT
TRBV29-1	TRBJ1-1	TRBD1	-	CSVWDRVGTEAFF	TGCAGCGTGTGGGACAGGGTAGGAACTGAAGCTTTCTTT
TRBV7-2	TRBJ1-2	-	-	CASSLAFVNYGYTF	TGTGCCAGCAGCTTAGCCTTTGTTAACTATGGCTACACCTTC
TRBV2	TRBJ2-1	TRBD2	-	CASRASWTSGSSPSSRNEQFF	TGTGCCAGCAGAGCCTCCTGGACTAGCGGGAGTTCGCCGTCCAGTCGCAATGAGCAGTTCTTC
TRBV7-9	TRBJ2-5	TRBD1	-	CASSLGGPGTGVQETQYF	TGTGCCAGCAGCTTAGGAGGGCCCGGGACAGGGGTCCAAGAGACCCAGTACTTC
TRBV7-9	TRBJ2-1	TRBD1	-	CASRGQGYNEQFF	TGTGCCAGCAGGGGACAGGGATACAATGAGCAGTTCTTC
TRBV2	TRBJ2-1	-	-	CASSDSDYNEQFF	TGTGCCAGCAGTGATTCCGATTACAATGAGCAGTTCTTC
TRBV27	TRBJ1-5	-	-	CASSFSGYNQPQHF	TGTGCCAGCAGTTTCTCGGGGTACAATCAGCCCCAGCATTTT
TRBV12-3/TRBV12-4	TRBJ1-4	TRBD1	-	CASTPGQGQKLFF	TGTGCCAGCACACCGGGACAGGGGCAAAAACTGTTTTTT
TRBV7-6	TRBJ2-5	-	-	CASSLERPGGSGETQYF	TGTGCCAGCAGCTTAGAAAGACCAGGGGGGTCGGGTGAGACCCAGTACTTC
TRBV5-1	TRBJ1-4	TRBD1	once	CASSLDFDRGGDEKLFF	TGCGCCAGCAGCTTGGACTTCGACAGGGGAGGGGATGAAAAACTGTTTTTT
TRBV15	TRBJ1-1	-	-	CATSRGGDVWAFF	TGTGCCACCAGCAGAGGAGGGGACGTGTGGGCTTTCTTT
TRBV7-8	TRBJ2-7	TRBD2	once	CASSLDLAGGREQYF	TGTGCCAGCAGCTTAGATCTAGCGGGGGGGCGGGAGCAGTACTTC
TRBV27	TRBJ1-2	-	once	CASSLSHRGNGYTF	TGTGCCAGCAGTTTATCGCATCGGGGGAATGGCTACACCTTC
TRBV18	TRBJ1-1	TRBD1	-	CASSPFAGQGDAEAFF	TGTGCCAGCTCACCATTCGCGGGACAGGGCGACGCTGAAGCTTTCTTT
TRBV19	TRBJ1-5	TRBD1	-	CASSRGQGKAFDGNQPQHF	TGTGCCAGTAGTAGGGGACAGGGGAAAGCGTTCGATGGCAATCAGCCCCAGCATTTT
TRBV12-3/TRBV12-4	TRBJ1-2	-	-	CASSGGTLTF	TGTGCCAGCAGTGGGGGTACCCTCACCTTC
TRBV5-1	TRBJ2-7	TRBD1	-	CASSLTGAPYEQYF	TGCGCCAGCAGCTTGACAGGGGCACCCTACGAGCAGTACTTC
TRBV29-1	TRBJ2-4	-	-	CSVEEPLLAKNIQYF	TGCAGCGTTGAAGAGCCTTTGCTAGCCAAAAACATTCAGTACTTC
TRBV7-8	TRBJ2-7	-	-	CASSLGSALGIDEQYF	TGTGCCAGCAGCTTAGGATCTGCTCTGGGGATCGACGAGCAGTACTTC
TRBV7-7	TRBJ2-3	TRBD2	-	CASSPSGISDTQYF	TGTGCTAGCAGCCCTAGCGGGATTAGTGATACGCAGTATTTT
TRBV5-1	TRBJ2-3	TRBD1	-	CASRAGTGMWDTQYF	TGCGCCAGCAGGGCCGGGACAGGGATGTGGGATACGCAGTATTTT
TRBV10-2	TRBJ2-1	TRBD2	-	CASSAAGGPHEQFF	TGCGCCAGCAGTGCGGCGGGGGGGCCCCATGAGCAGTTCTTC
TRBV19	TRBJ2-2	-	-	CASRWDGFVTGELFF	TGTGCCAGTAGATGGGACGGGTTTGTCACCGGGGAGCTGTTTTTT